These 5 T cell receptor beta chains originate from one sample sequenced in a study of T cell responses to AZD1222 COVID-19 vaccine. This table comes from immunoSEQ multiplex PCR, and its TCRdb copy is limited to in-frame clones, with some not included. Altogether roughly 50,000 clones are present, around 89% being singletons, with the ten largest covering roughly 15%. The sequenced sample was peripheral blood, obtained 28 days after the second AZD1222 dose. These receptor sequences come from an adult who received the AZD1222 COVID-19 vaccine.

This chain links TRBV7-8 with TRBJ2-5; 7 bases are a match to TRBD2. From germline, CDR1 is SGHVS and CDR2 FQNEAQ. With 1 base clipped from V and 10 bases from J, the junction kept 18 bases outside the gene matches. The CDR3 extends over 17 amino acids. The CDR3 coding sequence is TGTGCCAGCAGCTTAGAAATAGGGAACGGACCAGAGCGGGGCCAGTACTTC. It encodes CASSLEIGNGPERGQYF.

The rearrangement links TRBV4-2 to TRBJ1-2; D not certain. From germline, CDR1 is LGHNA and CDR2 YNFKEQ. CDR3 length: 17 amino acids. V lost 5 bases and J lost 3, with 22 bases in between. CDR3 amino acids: CASSSRSGGQIHYGYTF. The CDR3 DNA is TGTGCCAGCAGCTCCCGGTCGGGTGGGCAGATCCACTATGGCTACACCTTC.

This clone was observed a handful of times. CDR3 sequence reads: CASSLDRVPYEQYF. In nucleotides, the CDR3 is TGTGCCAGCAGTCTCGACAGGGTCCCCTACGAGCAGTACTTC. This chain joins TRBV25-1 and TRBJ2-7; 7 positions agree with TRBD1. The CDR3 runs 14 residues. From germline, CDR1 is MGHDK and CDR2 SYGVNS. The V gene end was trimmed by 5 bases and the J gene end by 2 bases; junction bases not matched to a gene: 6.

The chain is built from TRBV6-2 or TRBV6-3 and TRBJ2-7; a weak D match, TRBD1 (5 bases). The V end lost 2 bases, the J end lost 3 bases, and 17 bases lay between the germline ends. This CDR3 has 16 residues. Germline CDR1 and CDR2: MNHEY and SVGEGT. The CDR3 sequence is CASSYGAGQALYEQYF. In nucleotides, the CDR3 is TGTGCCAGCAGTTACGGGGCCGGGCAGGCTCTCTACGAGCAGTACTTC.

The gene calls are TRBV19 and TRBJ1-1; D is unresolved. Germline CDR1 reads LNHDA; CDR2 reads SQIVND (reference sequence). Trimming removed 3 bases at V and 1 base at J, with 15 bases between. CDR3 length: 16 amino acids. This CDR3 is CASSITAAGGNTEAFF. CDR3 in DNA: TGTGCCAGTAGTATCACCGCGGCCGGAGGGAACACTGAAGCTTTCTTT.